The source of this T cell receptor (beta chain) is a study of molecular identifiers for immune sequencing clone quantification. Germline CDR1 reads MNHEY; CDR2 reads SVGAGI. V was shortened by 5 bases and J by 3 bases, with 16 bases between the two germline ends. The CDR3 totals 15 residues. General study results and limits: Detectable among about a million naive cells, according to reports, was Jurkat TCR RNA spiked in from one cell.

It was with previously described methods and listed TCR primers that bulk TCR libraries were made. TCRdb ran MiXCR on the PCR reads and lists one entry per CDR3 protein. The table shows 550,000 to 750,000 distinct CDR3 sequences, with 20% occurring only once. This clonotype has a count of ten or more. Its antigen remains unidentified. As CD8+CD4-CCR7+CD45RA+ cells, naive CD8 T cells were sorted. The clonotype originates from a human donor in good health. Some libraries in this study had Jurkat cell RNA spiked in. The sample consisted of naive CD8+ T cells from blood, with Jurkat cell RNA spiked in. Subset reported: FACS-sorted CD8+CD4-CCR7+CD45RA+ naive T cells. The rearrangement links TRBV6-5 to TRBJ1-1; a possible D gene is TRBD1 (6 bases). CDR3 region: CASSLYREDHTEAFF. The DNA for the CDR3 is TGTGCCAGCAGTCTTTACAGGGAGGACCACACTGAAGCTTTCTTT.